The rows below give T cell receptor beta chains drawn from one sample of a study of blood T cell repertoires in COVID-19. TCRdb keeps only in-frame clones here, not all; method: immunoSEQ multiplex PCR. The sample carries about 190,000 clones, approximately 88% recorded once. What was sequenced was peripheral blood. These receptors were obtained from a man aged 40-49 years with acute or convalescent COVID-19. The CDR3 runs from the conserved cysteine through the conserved F or W. A D gene is named only where the DNA matches it firmly. Expanded clones are given a class, and other clones once, few, many or no size at all.

V: TRBV7-7; size: .; D: .; J: TRBJ2-2; CDR3: CASSRLSGLNTGELFF; DNA: TGTGCTAGCAGTCGCTTGAGCGGGCTGAACACCGGGGAGCTGTTTTTT
V: TRBV19; size: many; D: .; J: TRBJ1-2; CDR3: CASSSDRRVYGYTF; DNA: TGTGCCAGTAGTTCCGACAGGCGGGTCTATGGCTACACCTTC
V: TRBV5-8; size: .; D: .; J: TRBJ2-3; CDR3: CASLNNPGDTQYF; DNA: TGTGCCAGCCTGAACAACCCGGGAGATACGCAGTATTTT
V: TRBV11-2; size: .; D: TRBD1; J: TRBJ2-3; CDR3: CASSLVSGTGGADTQYF; DNA: TGTGCCAGCAGCTTAGTCTCCGGGACAGGGGGCGCAGATACGCAGTATTTT
V: TRBV27; size: once; D: .; J: TRBJ1-2; CDR3: CASSLGGHDYGYTF; DNA: TGTGCCAGCAGCCTGGGGGGGCACGACTATGGCTACACCTTC
V: TRBV6-6; size: .; D: TRBD2; J: TRBJ2-7; CDR3: CASSQRGEYEQYF; DNA: TGTGCCAGCAGCCAGCGGGGAGAGTACGAGCAGTACTTC
V: TRBV30; size: .; D: .; J: TRBJ1-1; CDR3: CAWSVSYSTEAFF; DNA: TGTGCCTGGAGTGTTTCGTACAGCACTGAAGCTTTCTTT
V: TRBV4-2; size: .; D: .; J: TRBJ2-3; CDR3: CASSQEGGPNTDTQYF; DNA: TGTGCCAGCAGCCAAGAGGGGGGGCCGAACACAGATACGCAGTATTTT
V: TRBV7-8; size: once; D: TRBD1; J: TRBJ1-1; CDR3: CASSSLPSTGFVTEAFF; DNA: TGTGCCAGCAGCTCATTGCCCTCGACAGGGTTCGTGACTGAAGCTTTCTTT
V: TRBV2; size: .; D: TRBD1; J: TRBJ1-1; CDR3: CASKQGADTEAFF; DNA: TGTGCCAGCAAACAGGGGGCAGACACTGAAGCTTTCTTT
V: TRBV28; size: .; D: .; J: TRBJ1-2; CDR3: CASLTGNYGYTF; DNA: TGTGCCAGCCTGACGGGAAACTATGGCTACACCTTC
V: TRBV5-1; size: once; D: .; J: TRBJ2-2; CDR3: CASSLGSGAGELFF; DNA: TGCGCCAGCAGCTTGGGGTCAGGGGCCGGGGAGCTGTTTTTT
V: TRBV6-1; size: .; D: TRBD1; J: TRBJ2-7; CDR3: CASSRRQGDEQYF; DNA: TGTGCCAGCTCCCGCCGACAGGGGGACGAGCAGTACTTC
V: TRBV2; size: .; D: .; J: TRBJ1-2; CDR3: CASSEALRGSGYGYTF; DNA: TGTGCCAGCAGTGAAGCGCTTCGGGGTTCGGGGTATGGCTACACCTTC
V: TRBV7-6; size: .; D: .; J: TRBJ1-4; CDR3: CASSLPGLGPRTNEKLFF; DNA: TGTGCCAGCAGCTTACCCGGGTTGGGTCCTCGCACTAATGAAAAACTGTTTTTT
V: TRBV30; size: .; D: TRBD1; J: TRBJ1-2; CDR3: CAWDRGDGYTF; DNA: TGTGCCTGGGACAGGGGGGATGGCTACACCTTC
V: TRBV15; size: .; D: .; J: TRBJ2-5; CDR3: CATSRDHGRRQETQYF; DNA: TGTGCCACCAGCAGAGATCACGGCAGGCGCCAAGAGACCCAGTACTTC
V: TRBV7-2; size: .; D: .; J: TRBJ1-4; CDR3: CASSSNGAGGEKLFF; DNA: TGTGCCAGCAGCTCAAATGGGGCGGGGGGTGAAAAACTGTTTTTT
V: TRBV5-1; size: .; D: .; J: TRBJ1-2; CDR3: CASSLGGLDGYTF; DNA: TGCGCCAGCAGCTTGGGGGGGCTCGATGGCTACACCTTC
V: TRBV6-2/TRBV6-3; size: .; D: .; J: TRBJ1-1; CDR3: CASSRGGGEAFF; DNA: TGTGCCAGCAGTCGAGGGGGGGGTGAGGCTTTCTTT
V: TRBV30; size: .; D: .; J: TRBJ1-1; CDR3: CAWRKGVERTEAFF; DNA: TGTGCCTGGAGGAAAGGGGTCGAGCGCACTGAAGCTTTCTTT
V: TRBV24-1; size: .; D: TRBD1; J: TRBJ1-2; CDR3: CATSDSPGTGIPHGYTF; DNA: TGTGCCACCAGTGATTCCCCCGGGACAGGGATCCCCCATGGCTACACCTTC
V: TRBV6-5; size: .; D: .; J: TRBJ1-2; CDR3: CASSYSGRGYGYTF; DNA: TGTGCCAGCAGTTACTCTGGCAGGGGATATGGCTACACCTTC
V: TRBV6-5; size: .; D: .; J: TRBJ2-7; CDR3: CASSYMRGTSSYF; DNA: TGTGCCAGCAGTTATATGCGGGGTACGAGCTCGTACTTC
V: TRBV6-6; size: .; D: .; J: TRBJ1-2; CDR3: CASSFDSNYGYTF; DNA: TGTGCCAGCAGTTTTGACAGTAACTATGGCTACACCTTC
V: TRBV29-1; size: .; D: .; J: TRBJ1-5; CDR3: CSVATGRSNQPQHF; DNA: TGCAGCGTTGCGACAGGACGAAGCAATCAGCCCCAGCATTTT